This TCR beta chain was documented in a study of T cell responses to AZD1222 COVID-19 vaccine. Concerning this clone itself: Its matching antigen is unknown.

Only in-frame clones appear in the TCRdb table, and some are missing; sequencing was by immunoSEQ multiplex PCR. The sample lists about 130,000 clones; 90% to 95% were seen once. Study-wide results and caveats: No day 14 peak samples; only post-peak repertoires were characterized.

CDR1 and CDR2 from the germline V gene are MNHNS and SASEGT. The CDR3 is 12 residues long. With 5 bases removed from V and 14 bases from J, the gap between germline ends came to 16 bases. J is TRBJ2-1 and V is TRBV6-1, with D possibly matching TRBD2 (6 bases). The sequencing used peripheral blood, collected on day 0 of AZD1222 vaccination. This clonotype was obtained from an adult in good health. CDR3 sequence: CASSYEGGDEFF. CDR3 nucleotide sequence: TGTGCCAGCAGTTATGAAGGAGGGGATGAGTTCTTC.